This TCR beta chain was identified in a study of T cells in Graves' hyperthyroidism and ophthalmopathy. As for the study in general: Once the initial diagnosis was made, peripheral blood was obtained before any treatment.

For the diagnoses, clinical symptoms, serum thyroxine and TRAb, thyroid ultrasound and orbital computed tomography were used. The study's findings and limits: Ophthalmopathy stood apart from stable hyperthyroidism in a 13 V-J model.

V dropped 3 bases and J dropped 5 bases, with 11 bases sitting between them. The CDR3 sequence is 13 residues long. Germline CDR1 reads DFQATT; CDR2 reads SNEGSKA (reference sequence). As concerns this clonotype: Its antigen remains unknown.

There were TCR beta CDR3 regions amplified from RNA transcripts. First-round RT-PCR of the TCR CDR3 relied on the HTBI primer set. TCRdb reanalysed the multiplex PCR reads using MiXCR and keeps one entry per CDR3 protein. The sample gives hundreds of thousands of distinct CDR3 sequences, around 15% of which show up once; about 9.4% is in the top ten. The specimen sequenced was blood. The chain joins TRBV20-1 to TRBJ2-1; weak D call: TRBD2 (6 bases). This TCR derives from a woman aged 18-29 years with Graves' hyperthyroidism. The CDR3 spells CSARTSEHNEQFF. The CDR3 nucleotides read TGCAGTGCTAGGACTAGTGAGCACAATGAGCAGTTCTTC.